These 14 T cell receptor beta chains share one sample of origin, sequenced in a study of blood T cell repertoires in COVID-19. Measured with immunoSEQ multiplex PCR; TCRdb has only the in-frame clones, and not every one. The sample lists tens of thousands of clones; 88% were seen once. The sample comprised peripheral blood. The source of these receptors is a woman aged 70-85 years with acute or convalescent COVID-19.

The chain couples TRBV10-2 to TRBJ1-3; possible D gene TRBD1, 6 bases. The V end lost 4 bases, the J end lost 4 bases, and 11 bases lay between the germline ends. The CDR3 sequence is 14 residues long. Germline V gives CDR1 WSHSY, CDR2 SAAADI. The CDR3 sequence is CASSATGSGNTIYF. In DNA, the CDR3 is TGCGCCAGCAGTGCCACAGGGTCCGGAAACACCATATATTTT.

This chain uses TRBV15 with TRBJ2-1; no reliable D call. Germline CDR1 and CDR2: LNHNV and YYDKDF (reference sequence). The CDR3 consists of 11 residues. The ends were cut back, 3 bases at V and 13 bases at J, with 10 bases in the middle. CDR3 DNA: TGTGCCACCAGCAGCGACACCCATCAGTTCTTC. This translates into CATSSDTHQFF.

The chain recombines TRBV6-5 with TRBJ1-5; weak D call: TRBD1 (5 bases). From germline, CDR1 is MNHEY and CDR2 SVGAGI. Deletions cut 7 bases from V and 4 bases from J, with 11 bases between. The CDR3 is 13 residues long. CDR3 bases: TGTGCCAGCACAGCGGGGGGGAATCAGCCCCAGCATTTT. Protein sequence: CASTAGGNQPQHF.

The chain uses TRBV7-9 and TRBJ2-1, with 10 nucleotides matching TRBD2. The germline V gene has CDR1 SEHNR and CDR2 FQNEAQ (reference sequence). The CDR3 spans 14 residues. The V and J ends lost 7 bases and 4 bases, in that order; junction bases with no gene match: 4. Written as DNA, the CDR3 is TGTGCCAGCACGGTAGCGGGAGGATACAATGAGCAGTTCTTC. Translated: CASTVAGGYNEQFF. The variable domain in full, with the rest retrieved from reference TRBV7-9 and TRBJ2-1, is DTGVSQNPRHKITKRGQNVTFRCDPISEHNRLYWYRQTLGQGPEFLTYFQNEAQLEKSRLLSDRFSAERPKGSFSTLEIQRTEQGDSAMYLCASTVAGGYNEQFFGPGTRLTVL.

This chain uses TRBV19 with TRBJ2-4, with a tentative D call TRBD1 (6 bases). The germline V gene encodes CDR1 LNHDA and CDR2 SQIVND (reference sequence). The ends were cut back, 1 base at V and 8 bases at J, with 24 bases in the middle. CDR3 length: 18 amino acids. The CDR3 loop reads CASSIVGLGSRDTDIQYF. The CDR3 DNA reads TGTGCCAGTAGTATAGTTGGTTTAGGGAGTAGGGACACCGACATTCAGTACTTC.

This clone was picked up a small number of times. This chain connects TRBV19 to TRBJ2-5; TRBD1 might be the D (5 bases). V was pared by 4 bases and J by 2 bases, with 26 bases between. The germline V gene has CDR1 LNHDA and CDR2 SQIVND (reference sequence). The CDR3 runs 19 residues. CDR3 amino acids: CASSRKQRALGQKQETQYF. The CDR3 DNA reads TGTGCCAGTAGTAGGAAACAGCGAGCGCTCGGACAAAAGCAAGAGACCCAGTACTTC.

The rearrangement joins TRBV18 to TRBJ1-6; 12 nucleotides match TRBD1. Germline V lookup: CDR1 KGHSH, CDR2 LQKENI. With V trimmed by 4 bases and J by 14 bases, 9 bases remained unmatched. The CDR3 runs to 15 residues. The CDR3 nucleotides read TGTGCCAGCTCACAAACCGGGACAGGGGGCCCGACCCTCCACTTT. The encoded protein is CASSQTGTGGPTLHF.

The chain employs TRBV24-1 and TRBJ2-1, with TRBD2 matching over 8 bases. The germline V gene encodes CDR1 KGHDR and CDR2 SFDVKD. V trimming: 7 bases; J trimming: 6 bases; junction bases outside the gene matches: 22. This CDR3 region has 19 residues. The CDR3 coding sequence is TGTGCCACCAGCTACAGTGGGGAAGCCGGGACTAGAGTAAGCAATGAGCAGTTCTTC. It encodes CATSYSGEAGTRVSNEQFF.

As to this clone: This sample also contains other DNA sequences that code for the same CDR3. V gene TRBV12-3 or TRBV12-4 combines with J gene TRBJ1-2; D is undetermined. Trimming removed 3 bases at V and 5 bases at J, with 4 bases between. The CDR3 length is 11 residues. CDR3 sequence: CASSLSYGYTF. The CDR3 DNA follows: TGTGCCAGCAGTTTGTCATATGGCTACACCTTC.

The V gene is TRBV7-2, the J gene TRBJ1-2, with 7 bases that match TRBD1. The ends lost 1 base at V and 4 bases at J; junction bases unmatched: 9. The CDR3 loop spans 16 amino acids. Germline V gene sequence: CDR1 SGHTA, CDR2 FQGNSA. The CDR3 DNA reads as TGTGCCAGCAGCTTAGAGGGGGGACAGCGATTCTATGGCTACACCTTC. It encodes CASSLEGGQRFYGYTF.

The chain uses TRBV5-1 and TRBJ1-2, with 7 positions matching TRBD1. With V trimmed by 4 bases and J by 2 bases, 11 bases remained unmatched. The CDR3 runs to 16 residues. Germline loops: CDR1 SGHRS, CDR2 YFSETQ. The CDR3, as DNA: TGCGCCAGCAGCAATACCGACAGGGACTTAAACTATGGCTACACCTTC. The encoded protein is CASSNTDRDLNYGYTF.

The chain has TRBV28 and TRBJ2-7, with D possibly matching TRBD2 (6 bases). The CDR3 is 11 residues long. V was shortened by 6 bases and J by 5 bases, with 8 bases between the two germline ends. Germline CDR1 and CDR2: MDHEN and SYDVKM. CDR3 amino acids: CASSLANEQYF. CDR3 bases: TGTGCCAGCAGCCTAGCGAACGAGCAGTACTTC.

This clone showed up just once. The CDR3: CASRPTDRDGYTF. As DNA, the CDR3 is TGTGCCAGTAGACCCACGGACAGGGATGGCTACACCTTC. The chain joins TRBV19 to TRBJ1-2; 8 bases map to TRBD1. The CDR3 runs 13 residues. The trim removed 6 bases at V and 6 bases at J, leaving 6 bases unmatched. The germline V gene has CDR1 LNHDA and CDR2 SQIVND (reference sequence).

This clone was picked up one time. The chain carries TRBV29-1 and TRBJ1-1; TRBD1 matches 7 bases. CDR1 SQVTM and CDR2 ANQGSEA come from the germline V gene. The V and J ends lost 4 bases and 7 bases, in that order; junction bases with no gene match: 9. There are 13 residues in the CDR3. Here the CDR3 DNA reads TGCAGCGTTGTGGAGGGGGCGCGGGTTGAAGCTTTCTTT. It is translated as CSVVEGARVEAFF.